The sequence of this TCR beta chain was determined in a study of blood T cell repertoires in COVID-19. Generated by immunoSEQ multiplex PCR, the TCRdb table keeps only in-frame clones and is missing some. The sample gives some 300,000 clones, 85% to 90% of which show up once; 1.3% is in the top ten. The sequenced sample consisted of peripheral blood. The TCR was taken from a man in his sixties or seventies with acute or convalescent COVID-19.

CDR3 sequence: CASSQGRGAQPQHF. In DNA, the CDR3 is TGTGCCAGCAGCCAAGGCAGGGGTGCTCAGCCCCAGCATTTT. This chain uses TRBV4-2 with TRBJ1-5; a weak D match, TRBD1 (6 bases). CDR3 length: 14 amino acids. Germline V CDR1 and CDR2: LGHNA, YNFKEQ. The V end was cut by 1 base, the J end by 6 bases, with 10 bases between.